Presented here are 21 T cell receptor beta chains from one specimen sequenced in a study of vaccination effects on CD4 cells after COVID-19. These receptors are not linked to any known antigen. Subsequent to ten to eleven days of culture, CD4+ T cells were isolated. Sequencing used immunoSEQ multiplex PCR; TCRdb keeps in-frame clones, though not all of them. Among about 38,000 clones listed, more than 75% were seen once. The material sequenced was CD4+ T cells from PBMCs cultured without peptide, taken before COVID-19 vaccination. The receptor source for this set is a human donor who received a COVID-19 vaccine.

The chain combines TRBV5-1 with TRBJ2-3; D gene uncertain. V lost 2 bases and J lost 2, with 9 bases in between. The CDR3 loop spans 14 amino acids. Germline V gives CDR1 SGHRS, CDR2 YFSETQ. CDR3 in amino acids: CASSLGLSTDTQYF. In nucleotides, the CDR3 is TGCGCCAGCAGCTTAGGGCTCTCCACAGATACGCAGTATTTT.

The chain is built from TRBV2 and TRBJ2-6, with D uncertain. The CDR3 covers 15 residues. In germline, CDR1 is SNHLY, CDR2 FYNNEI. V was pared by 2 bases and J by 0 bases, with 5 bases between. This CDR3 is CASSELGSGANVLTF. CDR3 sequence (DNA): TGTGCCAGCAGTGAATTGGGCTCTGGGGCCAACGTCCTGACTTTC.

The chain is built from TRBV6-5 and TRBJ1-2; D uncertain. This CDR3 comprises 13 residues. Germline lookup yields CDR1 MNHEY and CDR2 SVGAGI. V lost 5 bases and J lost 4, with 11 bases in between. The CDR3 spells CASSPFQIYGYTF. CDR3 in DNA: TGTGCCAGCAGTCCGTTCCAGATCTATGGCTACACCTTC.

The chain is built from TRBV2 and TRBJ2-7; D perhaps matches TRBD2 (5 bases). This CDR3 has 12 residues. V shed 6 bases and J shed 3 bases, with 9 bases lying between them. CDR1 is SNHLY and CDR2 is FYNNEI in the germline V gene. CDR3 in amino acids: CASRVGSYEQYV. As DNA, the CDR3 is TGTGCCAGCAGAGTGGGGAGCTACGAGCAGTACGTC.

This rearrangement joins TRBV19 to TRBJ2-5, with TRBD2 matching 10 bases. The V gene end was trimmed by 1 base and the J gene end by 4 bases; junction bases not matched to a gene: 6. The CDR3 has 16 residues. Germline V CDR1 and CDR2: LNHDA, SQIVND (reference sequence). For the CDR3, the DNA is TGTGCCAGTAGTATAGGCCCCCCTAGCGGGGGAGAGACCCAGTACTTC. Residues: CASSIGPPSGGETQYF.

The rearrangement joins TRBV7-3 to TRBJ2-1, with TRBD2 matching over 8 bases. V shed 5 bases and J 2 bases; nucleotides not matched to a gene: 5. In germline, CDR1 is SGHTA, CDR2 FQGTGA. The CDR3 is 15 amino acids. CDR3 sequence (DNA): TGTGCCAGCAGCACGAGCGGGGGAGCCTACAATGAGCAGTTCTTC. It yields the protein CASSTSGGAYNEQFF. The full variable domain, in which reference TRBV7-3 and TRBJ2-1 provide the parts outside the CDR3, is GAGVSQTPSNKVTEKGKYVELRCDPISGHTALYWYRQSLGQGPEFLIYFQGTGAADDSGLPNDRFFAVRPEGSVSTLKIQRTERGDSAVYLCASSTSGGAYNEQFFGPGTRLTVL.

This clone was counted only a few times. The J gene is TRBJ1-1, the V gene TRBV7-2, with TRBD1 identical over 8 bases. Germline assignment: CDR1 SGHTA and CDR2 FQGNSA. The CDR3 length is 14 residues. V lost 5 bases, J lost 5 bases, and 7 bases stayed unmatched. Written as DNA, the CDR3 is TGTGCCAGCAGCCCCCGGACAGGGAGAACTGAAGCTTTCTTT. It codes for CASSPRTGRTEAFF.

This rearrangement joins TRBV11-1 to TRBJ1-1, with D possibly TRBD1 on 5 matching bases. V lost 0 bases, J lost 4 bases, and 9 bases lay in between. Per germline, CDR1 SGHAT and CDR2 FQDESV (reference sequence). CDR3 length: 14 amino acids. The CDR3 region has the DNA TGTGCCAGCAGCTTAGCTGGAGGGGCCACTGAAGCTTTCTTT. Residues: CASSLAGGATEAFF.

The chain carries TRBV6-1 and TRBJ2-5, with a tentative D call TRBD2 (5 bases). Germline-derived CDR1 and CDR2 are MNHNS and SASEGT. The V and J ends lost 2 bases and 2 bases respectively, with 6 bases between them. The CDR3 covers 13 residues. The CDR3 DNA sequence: TGTGCCAGCAGTGAACTAGCACAAGAGACCCAGTACTTC. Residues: CASSELAQETQYF.

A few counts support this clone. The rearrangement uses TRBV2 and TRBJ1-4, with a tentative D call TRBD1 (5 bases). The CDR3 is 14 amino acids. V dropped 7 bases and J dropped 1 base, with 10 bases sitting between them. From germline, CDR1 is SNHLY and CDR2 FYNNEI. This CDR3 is CASKETVTNEKLFF. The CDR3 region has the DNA TGTGCCAGCAAAGAGACAGTAACTAATGAAAAACTGTTTTTT.

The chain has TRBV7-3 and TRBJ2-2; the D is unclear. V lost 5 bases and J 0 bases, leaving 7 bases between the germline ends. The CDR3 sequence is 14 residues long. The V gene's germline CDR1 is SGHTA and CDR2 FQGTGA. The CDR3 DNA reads TGTGCCAGCAGCCCCATCCCGAACACCGGGGAGCTGTTTTTT. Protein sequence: CASSPIPNTGELFF. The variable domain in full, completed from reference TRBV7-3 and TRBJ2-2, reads GAGVSQTPSNKVTEKGKYVELRCDPISGHTALYWYRQSLGQGPEFLIYFQGTGAADDSGLPNDRFFAVRPEGSVSTLKIQRTERGDSAVYLCASSPIPNTGELFFGEGSRLTVL.

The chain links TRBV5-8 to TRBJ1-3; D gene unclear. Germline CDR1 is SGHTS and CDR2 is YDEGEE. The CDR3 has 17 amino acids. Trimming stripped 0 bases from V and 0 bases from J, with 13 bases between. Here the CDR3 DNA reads TGTGCCAGCAGCTTGGATGTGGGTGCGCCCTCTGGAAACACCATATATTTT. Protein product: CASSLDVGAPSGNTIYF.

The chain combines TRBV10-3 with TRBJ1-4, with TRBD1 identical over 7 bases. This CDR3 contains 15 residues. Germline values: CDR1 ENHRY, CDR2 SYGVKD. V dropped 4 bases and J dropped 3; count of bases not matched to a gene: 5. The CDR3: CAISVSTGSNEKLFF. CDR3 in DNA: TGTGCCATCAGTGTATCGACAGGGTCTAATGAAAAACTGTTTTTT.

CDR3 protein: CASSQGLGEQYV. Here the CDR3 DNA reads TGTGCCAGCAGCCAGGGGCTGGGCGAGCAGTACGTC. The V gene is TRBV3-1 (or the pseudogene TRBV3-2), the J gene TRBJ2-7; possibly TRBD1 for D (5 bases). The CDR3 is 12 residues long. CDR1 is LGHDT and CDR2 is YNNKEL in the germline V gene (reference sequence). Trimming took 3 bases from V and 6 from J, leaving 9 bases between them.

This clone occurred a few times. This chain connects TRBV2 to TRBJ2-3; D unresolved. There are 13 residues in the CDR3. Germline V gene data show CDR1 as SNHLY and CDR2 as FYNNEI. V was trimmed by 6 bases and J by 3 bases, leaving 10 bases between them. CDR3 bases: TGTGCCAGCAGCCCCCCATATACAGATACGCAGTATTTT. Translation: CASSPPYTDTQYF.

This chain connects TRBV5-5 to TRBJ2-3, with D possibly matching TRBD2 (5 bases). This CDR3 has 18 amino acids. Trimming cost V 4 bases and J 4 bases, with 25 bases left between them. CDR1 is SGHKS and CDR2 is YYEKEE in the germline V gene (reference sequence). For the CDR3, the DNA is TGTGCCAGCAGCCCAGGAGGTCGCACCCCGCTTTGGTCAGATACGCAGTATTTT. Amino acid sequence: CASSPGGRTPLWSDTQYF.

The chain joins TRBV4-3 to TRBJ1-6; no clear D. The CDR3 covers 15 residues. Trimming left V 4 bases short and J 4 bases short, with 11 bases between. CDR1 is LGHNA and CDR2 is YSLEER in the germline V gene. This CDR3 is CASSPRQRYNSPLHF. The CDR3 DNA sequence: TGCGCCAGCAGCCCCCGGCAGAGGTATAATTCACCCCTCCACTTT.

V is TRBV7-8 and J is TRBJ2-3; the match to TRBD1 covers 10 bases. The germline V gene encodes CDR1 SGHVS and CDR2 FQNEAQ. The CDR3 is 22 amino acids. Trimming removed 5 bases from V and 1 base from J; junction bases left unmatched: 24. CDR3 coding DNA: TGTGCCAGCAGCCAGCGCCGGGGGGAGGGGACAGGGGAGGTCGGGCGCACAGATACGCAGTATTTT. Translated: CASSQRRGEGTGEVGRTDTQYF.

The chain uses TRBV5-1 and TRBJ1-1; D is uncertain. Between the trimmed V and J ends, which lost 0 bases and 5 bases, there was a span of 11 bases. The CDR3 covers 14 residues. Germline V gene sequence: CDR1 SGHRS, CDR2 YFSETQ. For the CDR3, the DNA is TGCGCCAGCAGCTTGGATGGGAGGGCAACTGAAGCTTTCTTT. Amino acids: CASSLDGRATEAFF.

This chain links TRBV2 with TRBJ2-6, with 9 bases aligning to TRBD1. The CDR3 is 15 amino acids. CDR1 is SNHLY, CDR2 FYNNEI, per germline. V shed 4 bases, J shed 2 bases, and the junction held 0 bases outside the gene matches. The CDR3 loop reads CASSGQGAGANVLTF. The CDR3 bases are TGTGCCAGCAGTGGACAGGGGGCTGGGGCCAACGTCCTGACTTTC.

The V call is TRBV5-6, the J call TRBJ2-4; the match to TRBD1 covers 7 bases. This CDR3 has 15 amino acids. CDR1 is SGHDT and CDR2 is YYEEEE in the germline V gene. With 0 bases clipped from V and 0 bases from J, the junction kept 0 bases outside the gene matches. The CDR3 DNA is TGTGCCAGCAGCTTGGACAGGGGAGCCAAAAACATTCAGTACTTC. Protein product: CASSLDRGAKNIQYF.